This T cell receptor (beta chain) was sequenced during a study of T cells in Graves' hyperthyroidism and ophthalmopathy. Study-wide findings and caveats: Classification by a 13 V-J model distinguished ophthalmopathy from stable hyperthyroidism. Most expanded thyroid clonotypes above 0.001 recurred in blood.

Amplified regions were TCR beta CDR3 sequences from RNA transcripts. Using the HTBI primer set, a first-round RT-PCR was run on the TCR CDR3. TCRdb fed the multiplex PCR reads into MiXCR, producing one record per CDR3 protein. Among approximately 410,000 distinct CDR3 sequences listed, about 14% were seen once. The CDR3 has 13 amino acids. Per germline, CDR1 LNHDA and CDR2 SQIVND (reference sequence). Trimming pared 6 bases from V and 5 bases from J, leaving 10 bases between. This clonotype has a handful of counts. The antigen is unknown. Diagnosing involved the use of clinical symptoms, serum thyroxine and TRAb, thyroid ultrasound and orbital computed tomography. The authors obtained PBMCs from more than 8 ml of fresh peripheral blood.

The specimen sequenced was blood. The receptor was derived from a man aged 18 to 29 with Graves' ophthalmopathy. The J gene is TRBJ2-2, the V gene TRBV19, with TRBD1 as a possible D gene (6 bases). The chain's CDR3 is CASRPTGTGELFF. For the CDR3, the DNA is TGTGCCAGTAGGCCAACAGGGACCGGGGAGCTGTTTTTT.